The present entry profiles one T cell receptor beta chain with its context. No antigen is known for it. The data were produced by immunoSEQ multiplex PCR, yet TCRdb's version contains in-frame clones alone and is incomplete. The data show roughly 100,000 clones, with around nine tenths seen just once and around 19% held by the top ten. The source of the sample is a study of PD-1 blockade in classical Hodgkin lymphoma. Overall study results and limits: Later analyses included only patients treated at least 1 year post-ASCT. It was among complete responders that baseline diversity resembled that of newly diagnosed patients.

Described time point: cycle 4 day 1 (C4D1), after more than five weeks of nivolumab. Every one of the patients relapsed after autologous stem cell transplantation (brentuximab vedotin exposure was variable). Complete response, partial response or progressive disease constituted the best responses recorded. This CDR3 contains 16 residues. Trimming removed 4 bases from V and 1 base from J, with 16 bases in between. Germline V lookup: CDR1 MNHEY, CDR2 SMNVEV (reference sequence). The J gene is TRBJ1-2, the V gene TRBV27; a possible D gene is TRBD1 (5 bases). The specimen was peripheral blood mononuclear cells (PBMCs), collected before the fourth cycle of nivolumab. The TCR was taken from a human donor with classical Hodgkin lymphoma. This chain's CDR3 is CASSSGRKLFNYGYTF. Here the CDR3 DNA reads TGTGCCAGCAGTTCGGGACGGAAACTCTTTAACTATGGCTACACCTTC.